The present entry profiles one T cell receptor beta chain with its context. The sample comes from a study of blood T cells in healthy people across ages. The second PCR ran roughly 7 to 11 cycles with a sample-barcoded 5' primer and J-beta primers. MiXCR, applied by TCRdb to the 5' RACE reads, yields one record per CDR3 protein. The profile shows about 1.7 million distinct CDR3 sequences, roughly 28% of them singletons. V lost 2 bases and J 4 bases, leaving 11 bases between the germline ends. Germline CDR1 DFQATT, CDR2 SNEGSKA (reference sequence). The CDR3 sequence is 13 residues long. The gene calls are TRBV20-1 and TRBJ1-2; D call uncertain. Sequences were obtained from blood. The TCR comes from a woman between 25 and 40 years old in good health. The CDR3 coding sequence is TGCAGTGCTAGACCCCCGGGAGGCTATGGCTACACCTTC. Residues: CSARPPGGYGYTF.